The source of this T cell receptor beta chain is a study of shared clonotypes between healthy human individuals. General study findings and limits: Compared with clonotypes that all four donors shared, non-shared clonotypes had lower generation probabilities. Clonotype sharing across a few donors was observed for roughly 5% of naive CD4 clonotypes.

Each subset's genomic DNA was shared equally among a number of immunoSEQ plates. Method: immunoSEQ multiplex PCR; TCRdb's copy keeps in-frame clones and lacks some. The sample shows about 2.4 million clones, approximately 94% of them seen only once. Comment on this clone: Its antigen is currently unknown.

Germline loops: CDR1 SGHVS, CDR2 FQNEAQ. V dropped 5 bases and J dropped 4; count of bases not matched to a gene: 7. CDR3 length equals 14 residues. This sequence joins TRBV7-8 and TRBJ2-7; 8 positions match TRBD1. This sequence was found in a man aged 18 to 29 in good health. Some clones in this sample may be carry-over from other donors' samples. Material for sequencing was naive CD4+ T cells from PBMCs. Subset denoted: CD45RA+ positively selected. This CDR3 is CASSPRTGRYEQYF. For the CDR3, the DNA is TGTGCCAGCAGCCCACGGACAGGGCGTTACGAGCAGTACTTC.